A single sample gave rise to the 22 T cell receptor beta chains below, sequenced in a study of cytomegalovirus exposure and HLA in healthy donors. The PCR made use of 60 Vbeta and 13 Jbeta primers. Sequencing was performed with immunoSEQ multiplex PCR; in TCRdb, only in-frame clones are kept and a portion is missing. The data hold approximately 170,000 clones, with approximately 75% observed a single time. The sample taken for sequencing was PBMCs. These receptor sequences come from a man younger than 40 in good health and CMV-seropositive.

This chain uses TRBV25-1 with TRBJ2-1, with TRBD2 as a possible D gene (6 bases). Germline V gene sequence: CDR1 MGHDK, CDR2 SYGVNS. V gave up 7 bases and J gave up 9 bases, with 7 bases separating them. This CDR3 has 10 residues. This chain's CDR3 is CASMRGEQFF. As DNA, the CDR3 is TGTGCCAGCATGCGGGGTGAGCAGTTCTTC.

The V gene is TRBV15, the J gene TRBJ2-1, with 8 nucleotides matching TRBD2. The CDR3 length is 16 residues. After removal of 0 bases from V and 4 bases from J, the junction contained 5 bases not matched to a gene. CDR1 and CDR2 (germline): LNHNV, YYDKDF (reference sequence). CDR3 residues: CATSRDRGGSYNEQFF. DNA of the CDR3: TGTGCCACCAGCAGAGATCGGGGGGGTTCGTACAATGAGCAGTTCTTC.

The chain employs TRBV6-5 and TRBJ2-5, with 9 nucleotides matching TRBD2. Germline V gives CDR1 MNHEY, CDR2 SVGAGI. The CDR3 extends over 14 amino acids. V was clipped by 6 bases and J by 1 base; unmatched bases: 3. The CDR3 DNA sequence: TGTGCCAGCAGCCGCGGGGGGGTCCAAGAGACCCAGTACTTC. This encodes CASSRGGVQETQYF.

The V call is TRBV5-1, the J call TRBJ2-2; no clear D gene. Per the germline V gene, CDR1 is SGHRS and CDR2 is YFSETQ. This CDR3 spans 14 amino acids. Trimming removed 0 bases from V and 1 base from J, with 4 bases in between. The CDR3 reads CASSLDRNTGELFF. The CDR3 DNA is TGCGCCAGCAGCTTGGACAGGAACACCGGGGAGCTGTTTTTT.

This clone has only a few counts. The chain employs TRBV2 and TRBJ1-5; D is perhaps TRBD1 (6 bases). CDR1 is SNHLY, CDR2 FYNNEI, per germline. This CDR3 is built from 14 residues. The V end lost 6 bases, the J end lost 5 bases, and 14 bases lay between the germline ends. CDR3 amino acids: CASRVGTSYQPQHF. In DNA form, the CDR3 reads TGTGCCAGCAGGGTGGGGACAAGTTATCAGCCCCAGCATTTT.

V usage is TRBV7-2 and J usage is TRBJ2-3; 11 bases agree with TRBD2. J gave up 0 bases and V 8 bases, and 4 bases lay outside the gene matches. CDR1 SGHTA and CDR2 FQGNSA come from the germline V gene. CDR3 length equals 15 residues. The CDR3 nucleotides are TGTGCCAGCGGGGGACTAGCGGACAGCACAGATACGCAGTATTTT. Its translation is CASGGLADSTDTQYF.

This clone has just one count. V gene TRBV29-1 combines with J gene TRBJ1-5; 11 bases line up with TRBD1. Germline trimming cut 7 bases from V and 6 bases from J; bases unmatched to any gene: 8. Per the germline V gene, CDR1 is SQVTM and CDR2 is ANQGSEA. CDR3 length: 14 residues. The CDR3 sequence is CSAGDRGGGQPQHF. CDR3 sequence (DNA): TGCAGCGCGGGGGACAGGGGGGGCGGTCAGCCCCAGCATTTT.

V and J are TRBV9 and TRBJ2-7; perhaps TRBD2 as D (6 bases). Trimming took off 7 bases at V and 2 bases at J, with 13 bases between the two ends. The CDR3 runs to 13 residues. Germline CDR1 SGDLS, CDR2 YYNGEE. This CDR3 reads CASSGREPYEQYF. CDR3 DNA sequence: TGTGCCAGCTCAGGACGGGAGCCCTACGAGCAGTACTTC.

The V gene is TRBV30, the J gene TRBJ2-7, with a weak D call TRBD2 (5 bases). V lost 3 bases and J lost 2, with 11 bases in between. CDR1 and CDR2 (germline): GTSNPN, SVGIG (reference sequence). The CDR3 has 13 amino acids. CDR3 in amino acids: CAWRRVPAYEQYF. DNA of the CDR3: TGTGCCTGGAGGCGGGTCCCGGCCTACGAGCAGTACTTC.

This chain uses TRBV9 with TRBJ2-5; 8 nucleotides line up with TRBD2. Trimming cost V 1 base and J 4 bases; bases outside gene matches: 12. This CDR3 has 17 residues. Germline V CDR1 and CDR2: SGDLS, YYNGEE. The CDR3 nucleotides read TGTGCCAGCAGCGTAAGCGGCGGGGGGCAATCCGGAGAGACCCAGTACTTC. It encodes CASSVSGGGQSGETQYF.

V usage is TRBV6-1 and J usage is TRBJ2-2, with D hard to call. Germline V gene data show CDR1 as MNHNS and CDR2 as SASEGT. With 2 bases removed from V and 8 bases from J, the gap between germline ends came to 9 bases. The CDR3 spans 13 residues. The CDR3 DNA is TGTGCCAGCAGTGAAATTAGCCGGGGGGAGCTGTTTTTT. As protein: CASSEISRGELFF.

The V call is TRBV9, the J call TRBJ2-3, with TRBD2 matching 12 bases. Germline CDR1 and CDR2: SGDLS and YYNGEE. This CDR3 is 17 amino acids long. V was clipped by 4 bases and J by 4 bases; unmatched bases: 10. The CDR3 sequence: CASSYSSGGALADTQYF. The CDR3 DNA reads as TGTGCCAGCAGCTATTCTAGCGGGGGGGCCCTCGCAGATACGCAGTATTTT. Full variable domain (outside the CDR3, taken from reference TRBV9 and TRBJ2-3): DSGVTQTPKHLITATGQRVTLRCSPRSGDLSVYWYQQSLDQGLQFLIQYYNGEERAKGNILERFSAQQFPDLHSELNLSSLELGDSALYFCASSYSSGGALADTQYFGPGTRLTVL.

V usage is TRBV18 and J usage is TRBJ1-2, with a weak D call TRBD1 (6 bases). The CDR3 runs to 16 residues. Germline V gives CDR1 KGHSH, CDR2 LQKENI. V was shortened by 3 bases and J by 5 bases, with 19 bases between the two germline ends. The CDR3 sequence is CASSPQGVGGDYGYTF. The CDR3 bases are TGTGCCAGCTCACCCCAGGGAGTAGGGGGAGATTATGGCTACACCTTC.

This chain uses TRBV30 with TRBJ2-1, with D perhaps matching TRBD2 (6 bases). The V gene's germline CDR1 is GTSNPN and CDR2 SVGIG (reference sequence). V was pared by 7 bases and J by 7 bases, with 23 bases between. CDR3 length equals 15 residues. The CDR3: CASLIAGGRRNEQFF. The CDR3 DNA follows: TGTGCCTCCTTAATAGCCGGAGGGCGTAGGAATGAGCAGTTCTTC.

The table lists this clone with a count of one. This chain uses TRBV11-2 with TRBJ2-5; 7 nucleotides agree with TRBD2. The CDR3 consists of 14 residues. V gave up 1 base and J gave up 2 bases; unmatched junction bases: 1. The germline gives CDR1 SGHAT, CDR2 FQNNGV. CDR3 sequence: CASSLGGGQETQYF. DNA of the CDR3: TGTGCCAGCAGCTTAGGGGGGGGTCAAGAGACCCAGTACTTC.

This rearrangement joins TRBV6-5 to TRBJ2-5, with D perhaps TRBD2 (7 bases). The CDR3 covers 15 residues. Germline V lookup: CDR1 MNHEY, CDR2 SVGAGI. Trimming removed 4 bases at V and 5 bases at J, with 17 bases between. In nucleotides, the CDR3 is TGTGCCAGCAGTTCCCGCGCCAGGGGAGGGGAGACCCAGTACTTC. Amino acid sequence: CASSSRARGGETQYF.

This chain links TRBV12-5 with TRBJ1-1, with 8 bases matching TRBD1. Trimming cost V 6 bases and J 4 bases; bases outside gene matches: 16. CDR1 is LGHNT and CDR2 is FRNRAP in the germline V gene. The CDR3 totals 17 residues. CDR3 nucleotides: TGTGCTAGTGGAAATGGACAGGGCTCGGGTTGGGGCACTGAAGCTTTCTTT. Its protein product is CASGNGQGSGWGTEAFF.

The genes are TRBV18 and TRBJ2-1, with 8 bases identical to TRBD2. The V and J ends lost 3 bases and 4 bases, in that order; junction bases with no gene match: 5. Germline values: CDR1 KGHSH, CDR2 LQKENI. This CDR3 has 15 amino acids. The CDR3 spells CASSPPGRDYNEQFF. The CDR3 nucleotides read TGTGCCAGCTCACCTCCCGGGAGGGATTACAATGAGCAGTTCTTC. Variable domain in full (rest from reference TRBV18 and TRBJ2-1): NAGVMQNPRHLVRRRGQEARLRCSPMKGHSHVYWYRQLPEEGLKFMVYLQKENIIDESGMPKERFSAEFPKEGPSILRIQQVVRGDSAAYFCASSPPGRDYNEQFFGPGTRLTVL.

The rearrangement joins TRBV11-2 to TRBJ2-7; TRBD1 might be the D (6 bases). The CDR3 is 15 amino acids. V lost 5 bases to trimming and J lost 3 bases, with 17 bases between them. The V gene's germline CDR1 is SGHAT and CDR2 FQNNGV. The CDR3 DNA reads as TGTGCCAGCAGCCGTCGCCGGACAGACTACTACGAGCAGTACTTC. Protein: CASSRRRTDYYEQYF.

Points on this clone: At the DNA level, this CDR3 is encoded by other sequences in the same sample as well. The chain combines TRBV5-1 with TRBJ2-3; the match to TRBD2 covers 7 bases. This CDR3 contains 15 residues. V shed 7 bases, J shed 6 bases, and the junction held 14 bases outside the gene matches. Germline V CDR1 and CDR2: SGHRS, YFSETQ. The CDR3 nucleotides read TGCGCCAGCCACCAGACTAGCTTTTCGACGGATACGCAGTATTTT. Translating gives CASHQTSFSTDTQYF.

V usage is TRBV9 and J usage is TRBJ2-3; D not resolved. With 1 base removed from V and 4 bases from J, the gap between germline ends came to 7 bases. This CDR3 contains 13 residues. Germline V lookup: CDR1 SGDLS, CDR2 YYNGEE. The DNA for the CDR3 is TGTGCCAGCAGCGTAACTGGGCCAGATACGCAGTATTTT. Its protein product is CASSVTGPDTQYF.

This clone appeared a single time. The chain has TRBV28 and TRBJ1-1; 8 bases agree with TRBD1. The germline gives CDR1 MDHEN, CDR2 SYDVKM. The CDR3 runs to 15 residues. The junction had 12 bases not matched to a gene; V was cut back by 8 bases and J by 4 bases. CDR3 in amino acids: CASQELRGRGTEAFF. The CDR3 nucleotides read TGTGCCAGCCAAGAGCTCAGGGGGCGGGGCACTGAAGCTTTCTTT.